Detailed here is one T cell receptor (beta chain). This clonotype showed up many times. The antigen this receptor binds is unknown. Base qualities are not provided; no much larger clone lies one nucleotide away. The data were taken from a study of T cells in Graves' hyperthyroidism and ophthalmopathy (dated by TCRdb to about 2019). For context, the study as a whole: Peripheral blood was collected at initial diagnosis, before any treatment. Whether ophthalmopathy could be predicted prospectively was tested in an independent validation cohort made up of 18 to 20 hyperthyroidism patients plus 17 patients who later progressed to ophthalmopathy. To identify TCR V-J signatures that set the groups apart, the researchers used a discovery cohort of about a hundred patients, made up of 43 with Graves' ophthalmopathy and approximately 57 with stable Graves' hyperthyroidism. Following sampling, methimazole starting at 30 mg daily was given to hyperthyroidism patients, and high-dose intravenous methylprednisolone was given to ophthalmopathy patients. The 100 or so discovery patients were randomly split 7:3 into training and test sets. TCR Vbeta CDR3 sequencing of some 140 peripheral blood samples (roughly 41 ophthalmopathy, under 80 hyperthyroidism and approximately 17 progressor patients) is reported in the paper. Thyroid tissue and blood T-cell repertoires from roughly six Graves' hyperthyroidism patients were also compared in the study.

The TCR beta CDR3 regions were amplified from the RNA transcripts. The first round of RT-PCR for the TCR CDR3 was performed with the HTBI primer set and the Qiagen OneStep RT-PCR kit. Libraries were constructed in a second round of multiplex PCR, after which size selection and purification were performed. Sequencing of the libraries was done on an Illumina HiSeq2000 using paired-end 100 bp reads. The source study handled its data this way. SOAPnuke was used to process the raw data, with reads discarded if the reads contained adapters or uncalled bases, had a mean Phred below 15, or lacked an exact constant-primer or identifier match. High-quality paired reads were merged with COPE v1.2.5, and unique nucleotide sequences were defined as clonotypes. MiTCR v1.1 was used to align clonotypes to the IMGT TRBV, TRBD and TRBJ reference segments. Analysis was restricted to V-J combinations with a frequency above 0.0001, which covered roughly 99% of repertoires. A TCS score was defined as the ratio of F50 (clonal expansion) to E x V (chaos), with BLOSUM62-based TCRdist applied between CDR3 peptides within each V-J. Welch's t-statistics and random forest reduced 450 to 600 V-J features to roughly 13, which were used in a naive Bayes classifier (R e1071). TCRdb reanalyzed the raw reads on its own, using fastp at Q25 for trimming and MiXCR for clone calling, and kept in-frame beta chains. Rows with one shared CDR3 protein collapse into an entry with the most common genes and DNA. Here the V and J calls rest on TCRdb's processing, not on the authors' analysis. The sample data list hundreds of thousands of distinct CDR3 sequences, and about 15% of these were observed just once. The ten largest clones take up under 15% of the sample.

Ophthalmopathy patients had moderately to severely active disease, Clinical Activity Score of at least 3, NOSPECS grade of at least 4, and duration under 3 months. The study excluded patients with uncontrolled infections, other autoimmune diseases, pregnancy or lactation. Diagnoses were based on clinical symptoms, serum thyroxine and TRAb, thyroid ultrasound and orbital computed tomography. Ficoll-Paque density gradient centrifugation was used to isolate PBMCs from 8.5 to 10 ml of fresh peripheral blood. Trizol reagent was used to extract total RNA, and RNA quality was then checked on an Agilent 2100 Bioanalyzer. Beyond this particular receptor, the publication reports: In validation, the model predicted progression to ophthalmopathy with over 65% sensitivity and less than 80% specificity, a median of roughly seven months before onset. A model built on a 13 V-J signature distinguished ophthalmopathy from stable hyperthyroidism, reaching 87.88% sensitivity and under 84% specificity in cross-validation and 80%/75% in testing. No statistical method was used to fix the sample size in advance, and group allocation was not hidden from the investigators. Most expanded thyroid clonotypes (frequency above 0.001) were also found in blood, which suggests that blood repertoires may mirror thyroid immune responses.

V lost 0 bases and J lost 6 bases; the stretch between them is 5 bases long. Taken from the germline V gene (reference sequence), the CDR1 and CDR2 loops are LNHNV and YYDKDF. The CDR3 has 13 amino acids, counting the end cysteine and phenylalanine. Only the CDR3 DNA stays, 39 bases, in frame from base 1. Rearrangement joined TRBV15 to TRBJ2-2, with no D gene named confidently. Material: blood. The sequence was obtained from a woman aged 45-65 years with Graves' ophthalmopathy. CDR3 region: CATSREIAGELFF. The DNA sequence is given as TGTGCCACCAGCAGAGAAATAGCCGGGGAGCTGTTTTTT.